This T cell receptor beta chain was sequenced in a study of OX40 agonist ivuxolimab in advanced cancers. Study-wide results and limits: Researchers did not establish what antigens the expanded peripheral T cells target.

To note about this clone: Antigen unknown.

TCRdb's table, derived via immunoSEQ multiplex PCR, lists solely in-frame clones and lacks some. The sample has around 15,000 clones, about three quarters seen once; the top ten hold 25% to 30%. This CDR3 has 14 residues. Germline assignment: CDR1 MNHEY and CDR2 SMNVEV (reference sequence). V was pared by 3 bases and J by 4 bases, with 6 bases of the junction left unmatched. The sequencing here drew on CD4+ or CD8+ T cells sorted from blood, taken in a trial of the OX40 agonist ivuxolimab. The rearrangement uses TRBV27 and TRBJ2-7; 7 nucleotides line up with TRBD2. The TCR originated in an adult with an advanced solid tumor such as melanoma, head and neck, liver or kidney cancer. This CDR3 is CASSLGGSRYEQYF. For the CDR3, the DNA is TGTGCCAGCAGTTTGGGCGGGAGTAGATACGAGCAGTACTTC.